A selection of T cell receptor beta chains follows, all from one sample in a study of blood T cell repertoires in COVID-19. Using immunoSEQ multiplex PCR, the repertoire was profiled, and TCRdb retains in-frame clones only, with some absent. Of about 25,000 clones listed, 70% to 85% are singletons. The sample taken for sequencing was peripheral blood. The receptors here all came from a man older than 75 with active or convalescent COVID-19. The CDR3 runs from the conserved cysteine through the conserved F or W. Each record gives: V gene, D gene, clone size, J gene, CDR3 protein, CDR3 DNA. D genes are given only for firm matches. Expanded clones get a size class; other rows say once, few or many, or leave the size out.

v_call: TRBV4-1; d_call: .; clone_size: .; j_call: TRBJ2-3; cdr3_aa: CASSQEAWTGKEWLDTQYF; cdr3_nt: TGCGCCAGCAGCCAAGAGGCGTGGACTGGTAAGGAGTGGTTGGATACGCAGTATTTT
v_call: TRBV7-6; d_call: .; clone_size: .; j_call: TRBJ2-1; cdr3_aa: CASSRGLLSYNEQFF; cdr3_nt: TGTGCCAGCAGCCGTGGACTACTTTCCTACAATGAGCAGTTCTTC
v_call: TRBV2; d_call: .; clone_size: .; j_call: TRBJ2-5; cdr3_aa: CASSVGTEQETQYF; cdr3_nt: TGTGCCAGCAGTGTAGGAACAGAGCAAGAGACCCAGTACTTC
v_call: TRBV6-4; d_call: .; clone_size: .; j_call: TRBJ2-7; cdr3_aa: CASRPRDSFYEQYF; cdr3_nt: TGTGCCAGCAGGCCCCGGGACTCCTTCTACGAGCAGTACTTC
v_call: TRBV27; d_call: TRBD2; clone_size: once; j_call: TRBJ2-3; cdr3_aa: CASSSRTRGGMDTQYF; cdr3_nt: TGTGCCAGCAGTTCCAGGACTAGGGGCGGAATGGATACGCAGTATTTT
v_call: TRBV3-1/TRBV3-2; d_call: .; clone_size: .; j_call: TRBJ1-1; cdr3_aa: CASSQVSNTEAFF; cdr3_nt: TGTGCCAGCAGCCAAGTCTCGAACACTGAAGCTTTCTTT
v_call: TRBV19; d_call: TRBD2; clone_size: few; j_call: TRBJ2-1; cdr3_aa: CASRELAGEGNEQFF; cdr3_nt: TGTGCCAGTAGGGAACTAGCGGGAGAGGGGAATGAGCAGTTCTTC
v_call: TRBV4-1; d_call: .; clone_size: .; j_call: TRBJ1-2; cdr3_aa: CASSQDTYGYYGYTF; cdr3_nt: TGCGCCAGCAGCCAAGATACTTACGGGTACTATGGCTACACCTTC
v_call: TRBV5-8; d_call: .; clone_size: .; j_call: TRBJ2-7; cdr3_aa: CASSQTPHYEQYF; cdr3_nt: TGTGCCAGCAGTCAAACACCTCATTACGAGCAGTACTTC
v_call: TRBV19; d_call: TRBD1; clone_size: .; j_call: TRBJ2-7; cdr3_aa: CASSIVNRGYEQYF; cdr3_nt: TGTGCCAGTAGTATAGTCAACAGGGGATACGAGCAGTACTTC
v_call: TRBV5-6; d_call: .; clone_size: .; j_call: TRBJ1-2; cdr3_aa: CASSLDRSYGYTF; cdr3_nt: TGTGCCAGCAGCTTGGACAGGTCCTATGGCTACACCTTC
v_call: TRBV11-2; d_call: .; clone_size: .; j_call: TRBJ1-2; cdr3_aa: CASSLDGSWADYGYTF; cdr3_nt: TGTGCCAGCAGCTTAGATGGTAGTTGGGCAGACTATGGCTACACCTTC
v_call: TRBV27; d_call: TRBD2; clone_size: .; j_call: TRBJ2-1; cdr3_aa: CASRYSGGAHNEQFF; cdr3_nt: TGTGCCAGCCGATATAGCGGGGGGGCTCACAATGAGCAGTTCTTC
v_call: TRBV6-1; d_call: TRBD2; clone_size: .; j_call: TRBJ2-1; cdr3_aa: CASSASPGLASSYNEQFF; cdr3_nt: TGTGCCAGCAGTGCTAGTCCGGGACTAGCCAGCTCCTACAATGAGCAGTTCTTC
v_call: TRBV5-1; d_call: TRBD1; clone_size: .; j_call: TRBJ1-1; cdr3_aa: CASSLEPGQGAQAFF; cdr3_nt: TGCGCCAGCAGCTTAGAGCCGGGACAGGGGGCTCAAGCTTTCTTT
v_call: TRBV28; d_call: .; clone_size: few; j_call: TRBJ2-2; cdr3_aa: CASILSGPNTGELFF; cdr3_nt: TGTGCCAGCATCCTCAGCGGGCCGAACACCGGGGAGCTGTTTTTT
v_call: TRBV11-3; d_call: .; clone_size: .; j_call: TRBJ2-5; cdr3_aa: CASSRLRGETQYF; cdr3_nt: TGTGCCAGCAGTCGGTTGCGGGGAGAGACCCAGTACTTC
v_call: TRBV15; d_call: .; clone_size: .; j_call: TRBJ1-4; cdr3_aa: CATSRESARGATNEKLFF; cdr3_nt: TGTGCCACCAGCAGAGAGTCTGCTCGGGGGGCAACTAATGAAAAACTGTTTTTT
v_call: TRBV6-5; d_call: .; clone_size: few; j_call: TRBJ1-3; cdr3_aa: CASAMGHSSGNTIYF; cdr3_nt: TGTGCCAGTGCGATGGGGCACTCCTCTGGAAACACCATATATTTT
v_call: TRBV4-1; d_call: TRBD1; clone_size: .; j_call: TRBJ2-7; cdr3_aa: CASSRPGQGISYEQYF; cdr3_nt: TGCGCCAGCAGCCGGCCGGGACAGGGGATTTCCTACGAGCAGTACTTC
v_call: TRBV2; d_call: .; clone_size: .; j_call: TRBJ2-4; cdr3_aa: CASTAGGIAKNIQYF; cdr3_nt: TGTGCCAGCACCGCAGGGGGGATAGCCAAAAACATTCAGTACTTC
v_call: TRBV28; d_call: .; clone_size: .; j_call: TRBJ2-3; cdr3_aa: CASSSPRVVADTQYF; cdr3_nt: TGTGCCAGCAGTTCCCCTCGCGTCGTGGCAGATACGCAGTATTTT
v_call: TRBV5-1; d_call: .; clone_size: few; j_call: TRBJ2-1; cdr3_aa: CASSRELYNEQFF; cdr3_nt: TGCGCCAGCAGTAGAGAGCTATACAATGAGCAGTTCTTC
v_call: TRBV7-8; d_call: .; clone_size: .; j_call: TRBJ1-3; cdr3_aa: CASSFRFSGNTIYF; cdr3_nt: TGTGCCAGCAGCTTCAGATTCTCTGGAAACACCATATATTTT
v_call: TRBV2; d_call: .; clone_size: .; j_call: TRBJ1-1; cdr3_aa: CASSGGLTEAFF; cdr3_nt: TGTGCCAGCAGTGGGGGGCTGACTGAAGCTTTCTTT
v_call: TRBV9; d_call: .; clone_size: .; j_call: TRBJ2-2; cdr3_aa: CASSARAPNRDTGELFF; cdr3_nt: TGTGCCAGCAGCGCCCGGGCCCCGAACAGGGATACCGGGGAGCTGTTTTTT
v_call: TRBV3-1/TRBV3-2; d_call: TRBD2; clone_size: .; j_call: TRBJ2-5; cdr3_aa: CASSLAGEGTQYF; cdr3_nt: TGTGCCAGCAGCCTAGCGGGGGAGGGGACCCAGTACTTC
v_call: TRBV10-3; d_call: .; clone_size: .; j_call: TRBJ2-5; cdr3_aa: CAISELSRQETQYF; cdr3_nt: TGTGCCATCAGTGAGTTGAGTCGGCAAGAGACCCAGTACTTC
v_call: TRBV1; d_call: .; clone_size: .; j_call: TRBJ1-5; cdr3_aa: CTRVARVMSQPQHF; cdr3_nt: TGCACCCGTGTCGCCAGGGTCATGTCCCAGCCCCAGCATTTT
v_call: TRBV5-1; d_call: TRBD2; clone_size: .; j_call: TRBJ2-5; cdr3_aa: CASSLGGLAGDQETQYF; cdr3_nt: TGCGCCAGCAGCTTGGGGGGACTAGCGGGAGACCAAGAGACCCAGTACTTC
v_call: TRBV11-1; d_call: TRBD2; clone_size: .; j_call: TRBJ2-1; cdr3_aa: CASSVLAGGRNNEQFF; cdr3_nt: TGTGCCAGCAGCGTACTCGCGGGGGGGCGTAACAATGAGCAGTTCTTC
v_call: TRBV28; d_call: .; clone_size: .; j_call: TRBJ2-3; cdr3_aa: CASIAGGGTDTQYF; cdr3_nt: TGTGCCAGCATCGCGGGTGGAGGAACAGATACGCAGTATTTT
v_call: TRBV18; d_call: TRBD1; clone_size: few; j_call: TRBJ2-3; cdr3_aa: CASSSTGLGTDTQYF; cdr3_nt: TGTGCCAGCTCGTCGACAGGGTTGGGGACAGATACGCAGTATTTT
v_call: TRBV7-9; d_call: .; clone_size: .; j_call: TRBJ1-5; cdr3_aa: CASSLLGADQPQHF; cdr3_nt: TGTGCCAGCAGCTTATTGGGGGCGGATCAGCCCCAGCATTTT
v_call: TRBV15; d_call: .; clone_size: .; j_call: TRBJ1-2; cdr3_aa: CATSRDLEGYTF; cdr3_nt: TGTGCCACCAGCAGAGACCTCGAGGGCTACACCTTC
v_call: TRBV29-1; d_call: TRBD1; clone_size: .; j_call: TRBJ2-7; cdr3_aa: CSVDTGERKQYF; cdr3_nt: TGCAGCGTTGACACAGGGGAGAGGAAGCAGTACTTC
v_call: TRBV19; d_call: .; clone_size: once; j_call: TRBJ2-2; cdr3_aa: CASSTTGAGTGELFF; cdr3_nt: TGTGCCAGTAGTACAACCGGAGCTGGCACCGGGGAGCTGTTTTTT
v_call: TRBV7-3; d_call: TRBD1; clone_size: .; j_call: TRBJ1-2; cdr3_aa: CASSATGVGYTF; cdr3_nt: TGTGCCAGCAGCGCGACAGGGGTCGGCTACACCTTC
v_call: TRBV28; d_call: TRBD2; clone_size: once; j_call: TRBJ2-5; cdr3_aa: CASSGSGSRRTQYF; cdr3_nt: TGTGCCAGCAGCGGTAGCGGGAGCCGACGGACCCAGTACTTC
v_call: TRBV6-2/TRBV6-3; d_call: .; clone_size: .; j_call: TRBJ1-1; cdr3_aa: CASSLLSNTEAFF; cdr3_nt: TGTGCCAGCAGTCTACTATCTAACACTGAAGCTTTCTTT
v_call: TRBV6-6; d_call: TRBD2; clone_size: .; j_call: TRBJ2-3; cdr3_aa: CASSYSSGRSTDTQYF; cdr3_nt: TGTGCCAGCAGTTACTCTAGCGGGAGGAGCACAGATACGCAGTATTTT
v_call: TRBV28; d_call: .; clone_size: .; j_call: TRBJ1-2; cdr3_aa: CASSSQAPYGYTF; cdr3_nt: TGTGCCAGCAGTTCCCAGGCTCCCTATGGCTACACCTTC
v_call: TRBV5-5; d_call: .; clone_size: .; j_call: TRBJ1-1; cdr3_aa: CASSPSGDTEAFF; cdr3_nt: TGTGCCAGCAGCCCATCAGGGGACACTGAAGCTTTCTTT
v_call: TRBV19; d_call: .; clone_size: once; j_call: TRBJ1-2; cdr3_aa: CASSSPGGAGGYTF; cdr3_nt: TGTGCCAGTAGTAGCCCTGGTGGGGCAGGAGGCTACACCTTC
v_call: TRBV11-2; d_call: TRBD1; clone_size: .; j_call: TRBJ1-1; cdr3_aa: CASSSTGGRNTEAFF; cdr3_nt: TGTGCCAGCAGCTCTACAGGGGGCCGGAACACTGAAGCTTTCTTT
v_call: TRBV6-5; d_call: TRBD1; clone_size: .; j_call: TRBJ2-2; cdr3_aa: CASSYLGTGNTGELFF; cdr3_nt: TGTGCCAGCAGTTACTTGGGGACAGGGAACACCGGGGAGCTGTTTTTT
v_call: TRBV3-1/TRBV3-2; d_call: TRBD2; clone_size: .; j_call: TRBJ2-1; cdr3_aa: CASSQFSGRNEQFF; cdr3_nt: TGTGCCAGCAGCCAATTTAGCGGGAGGAATGAGCAGTTCTTC
v_call: TRBV6-5; d_call: .; clone_size: .; j_call: TRBJ2-7; cdr3_aa: CASKAGVHEQYF; cdr3_nt: TGTGCCAGCAAGGCAGGGGTTCACGAGCAGTACTTC
v_call: TRBV5-4; d_call: .; clone_size: .; j_call: TRBJ2-3; cdr3_aa: CATQGQDTQYF; cdr3_nt: TGTGCCACCCAGGGACAAGATACGCAGTATTTT
v_call: TRBV5-5; d_call: .; clone_size: .; j_call: TRBJ1-1; cdr3_aa: CASSLAFVNTEAFF; cdr3_nt: TGTGCCAGCAGCTTGGCCTTTGTGAACACTGAAGCTTTCTTT